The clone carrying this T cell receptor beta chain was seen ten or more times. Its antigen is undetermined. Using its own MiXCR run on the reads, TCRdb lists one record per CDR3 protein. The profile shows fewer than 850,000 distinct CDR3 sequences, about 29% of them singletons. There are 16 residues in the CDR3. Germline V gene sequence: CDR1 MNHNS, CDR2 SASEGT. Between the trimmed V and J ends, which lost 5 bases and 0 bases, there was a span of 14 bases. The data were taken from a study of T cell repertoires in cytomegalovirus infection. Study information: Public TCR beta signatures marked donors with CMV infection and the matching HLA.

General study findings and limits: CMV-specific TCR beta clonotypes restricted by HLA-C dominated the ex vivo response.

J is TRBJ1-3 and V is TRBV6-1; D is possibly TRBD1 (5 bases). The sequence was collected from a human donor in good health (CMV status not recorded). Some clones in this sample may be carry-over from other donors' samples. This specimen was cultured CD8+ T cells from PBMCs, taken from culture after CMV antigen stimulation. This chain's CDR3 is CASSPGRWFSGNTIYF. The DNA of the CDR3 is TGTGCCAGCAGTCCGGGACGGTGGTTCTCTGGAAACACCATATATTTT.